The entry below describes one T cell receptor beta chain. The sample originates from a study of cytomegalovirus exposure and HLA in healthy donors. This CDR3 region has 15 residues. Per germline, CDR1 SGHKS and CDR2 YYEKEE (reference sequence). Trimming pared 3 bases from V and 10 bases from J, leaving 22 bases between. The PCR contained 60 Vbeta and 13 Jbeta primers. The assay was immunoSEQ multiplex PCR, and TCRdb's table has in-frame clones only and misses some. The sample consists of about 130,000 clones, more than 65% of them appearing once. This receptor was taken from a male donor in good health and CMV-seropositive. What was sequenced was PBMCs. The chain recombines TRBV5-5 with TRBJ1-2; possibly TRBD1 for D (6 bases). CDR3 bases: TGTGCCAGCAGCTCGGGACATTTCGGTATTCTTGACTACACCTTC. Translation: CASSSGHFGILDYTF.